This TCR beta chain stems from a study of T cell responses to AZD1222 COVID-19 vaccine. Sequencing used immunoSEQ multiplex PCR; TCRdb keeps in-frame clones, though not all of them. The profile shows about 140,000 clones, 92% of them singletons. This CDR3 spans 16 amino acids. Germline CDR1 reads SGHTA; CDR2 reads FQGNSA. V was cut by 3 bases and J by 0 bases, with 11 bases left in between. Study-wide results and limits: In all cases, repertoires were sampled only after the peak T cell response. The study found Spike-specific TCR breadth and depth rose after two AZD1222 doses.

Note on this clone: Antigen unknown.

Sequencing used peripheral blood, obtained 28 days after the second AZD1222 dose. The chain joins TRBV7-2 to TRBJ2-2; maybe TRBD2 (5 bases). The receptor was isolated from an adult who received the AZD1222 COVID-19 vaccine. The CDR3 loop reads CASSLAGFANTGELFF. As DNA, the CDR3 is TGTGCCAGCAGCTTGGCGGGTTTCGCGAACACCGGGGAGCTGTTTTTT.